This entry lists 27 T cell receptor beta chains sequenced from one sample in a study of cytomegalovirus exposure and HLA in healthy donors. The study ran its PCR with 60 Vbeta and 13 Jbeta primers. TCRdb keeps only in-frame clones here, not all; method: immunoSEQ multiplex PCR. The profile covers around 160,000 clones, with approximately 79% appearing a single time and 6.5% to 8% taken by the ten largest. Sequencing input: PBMCs. The receptor set was obtained from a middle-aged woman in good health and CMV-seropositive.

This clone was detected once. This rearrangement joins TRBV5-1 to TRBJ2-5; 9 nucleotides align to TRBD2. V shed 0 bases and J 1 base; nucleotides not matched to a gene: 7. The CDR3 loop spans 17 amino acids. The germline V gene has CDR1 SGHRS and CDR2 YFSETQ. Here the CDR3 DNA reads TGCGCCAGCAGCTTGGCCCTCTCGACTAGCGGCCAAGAGACCCAGTACTTC. It specifies CASSLALSTSGQETQYF. The full variable domain, with the rest looked up from reference TRBV5-1 and TRBJ2-5, is KAGVTQTPRYLIKTRGQQVTLSCSPISGHRSVSWYQQTPGQGLQFLFEYFSETQRNKGNFPGRFSGRQFSNSRSEMNVSTLELGDSALYLCASSLALSTSGQETQYFGPGTRLLVL.

The V call is TRBV25-1, the J call TRBJ1-6, with D uncertain. Trimming left V 1 base short and J 7 bases short, with 2 bases between. Germline V CDR1 and CDR2: MGHDK, SYGVNS. The CDR3 contains 12 residues. Written as DNA, the CDR3 is TGTGCCAGCAGTGAATCGAATTCACCCCTCCACTTT. As protein: CASSESNSPLHF.

This clone was detected a few times. The genes are TRBV6-1 and TRBJ1-1, with a possible D match to TRBD1 (6 bases). The germline V and J ends were trimmed by 4 bases and 1 base, with 10 bases remaining between them. Germline V gene sequence: CDR1 MNHNS, CDR2 SASEGT. The CDR3 has 14 residues. This CDR3 is CASSVGQPNTEAFF. The CDR3 coding sequence is TGTGCCAGCAGTGTTGGACAGCCGAACACTGAAGCTTTCTTT.

V is TRBV2 and J is TRBJ2-3, with D perhaps TRBD2 (6 bases). The V and J ends lost 5 bases and 9 bases respectively, with 9 bases between them. This CDR3 comprises 11 residues. Germline CDR1 is SNHLY and CDR2 is FYNNEI. CDR3 nucleotides: TGTGCCAGCAGTCCAGCGGGCACGCAGTATTTT. Its translation: CASSPAGTQYF.

The chain combines TRBV7-2 with TRBJ2-3; tentative D call: TRBD2 (5 bases). The germline V gene encodes CDR1 SGHTA and CDR2 FQGNSA. Trimming removed 1 base at V and 6 bases at J, with 11 bases between. The CDR3 runs 14 residues. The CDR3 DNA sequence: TGTGCCAGCAGCTTAGTGGCCCGAGGGGATACGCAGTATTTT. Translation: CASSLVARGDTQYF.

The CDR3 DNA is TGTGCCAGCTCACTAGGACTACGGAATGAGCAGTTCTTC. This encodes CASSLGLRNEQFF. This sequence joins TRBV18 and TRBJ2-1, with D possibly matching TRBD2 (6 bases). Germline V lookup: CDR1 KGHSH, CDR2 LQKENI. CDR3 size: 13 residues. V was shortened by 4 bases and J by 7 bases, with 11 bases between the two germline ends.

Worth noting for this clone: The sample has other DNA sequences that encode this CDR3 too. The chain carries TRBV4-2 and TRBJ1-4; D not resolved. This CDR3 comprises 15 residues. Germline assignment: CDR1 LGHNA and CDR2 YNFKEQ. Trimming left V 0 bases short and J 7 bases short, with 12 bases between. CDR3 nucleotide sequence: TGTGCCAGCAGCCAAGAGTACGCGCATCGTGAAAAACTGTTTTTT. This codes for CASSQEYAHREKLFF.

J is TRBJ2-5 and V is TRBV19, with 12 positions matching TRBD2. The germline V gene encodes CDR1 LNHDA and CDR2 SQIVND (reference sequence). Trimming at V came to 2 bases and at J to 5 bases, leaving 3 bases not matched to a gene. The CDR3 loop spans 15 amino acids. The CDR3, as DNA: TGTGCCAGTAGTATACTAGCGGGGGGGTCTGAGACCCAGTACTTC. Translated, it gives CASSILAGGSETQYF. Full variable domain (remainder filled in from reference TRBV19 and TRBJ2-5): DGGITQSPKYLFRKEGQNVTLSCEQNLNHDAMYWYRQDPGQGLRLIYYSQIVNDFQKGDIAEGYSVSREKKESFPLTVTSAQKNPTAFYLCASSILAGGSETQYFGPGTRLLVL.

The gene calls are TRBV28 and TRBJ2-7; a possible D gene is TRBD2 (6 bases). Per germline, CDR1 MDHEN and CDR2 SYDVKM. The ends were cut back, 5 bases at V and 2 bases at J, with 13 bases in the middle. The CDR3 contains 14 residues. The CDR3 sequence: CASSRPPGAYEQYF. The CDR3 nucleotides read TGTGCCAGCAGTCGGCCGCCGGGGGCCTACGAGCAGTACTTC.

The chain carries TRBV30 and TRBJ1-1; D uncertain. V was shortened by 3 bases and J by 7 bases, with 9 bases between the two germline ends. The germline V gene has CDR1 GTSNPN and CDR2 SVGIG (reference sequence). CDR3 size: 11 residues. This CDR3 reads CAWRGGLEAFF. The CDR3 region has the DNA TGTGCCTGGAGGGGCGGGCTTGAAGCTTTCTTT.

The chain uses TRBV4-1 and TRBJ2-3; TRBD1 aligns across 10 bases. Per germline, CDR1 MGHRA and CDR2 YSYEKL. The CDR3 consists of 16 residues. The junction had 7 bases not matched to a gene; V was cut back by 3 bases and J by 4 bases. The CDR3 sequence is CASSQAGTGDPDTQYF. The CDR3 DNA is TGCGCCAGCAGCCAGGCCGGGACAGGGGATCCAGATACGCAGTATTTT.

This clone has just one count. CDR3 region: CASSHSGGANNEQFF. The CDR3 DNA reads TGTGCCAGCAGTCATAGCGGGGGGGCTAACAATGAGCAGTTCTTC. V is TRBV7-3 and J is TRBJ2-1; TRBD2 matches at 11 bases. J was trimmed by 5 bases and V by 6 bases; bases with no gene match: 6. CDR3 size: 15 residues. The germline CDR1 and CDR2 sequences are SGHTA and FQGTGA.

The V gene is TRBV11-2, the J gene TRBJ1-1; 10 nucleotides line up with TRBD1. This CDR3 is built from 17 residues. Trimming took 5 bases from V and 4 from J; bases not matched to a gene: 13. Germline assignment: CDR1 SGHAT and CDR2 FQNNGV. Written as DNA, the CDR3 is TGTGCCAGCAGCCAAGGGCCCCAGACAGGGGGCCGCACTGAAGCTTTCTTT. Encoded protein: CASSQGPQTGGRTEAFF.

The chain links TRBV18 to TRBJ1-4; D perhaps matches TRBD1 (5 bases). The V gene lost 8 bases and the J gene lost 7 bases, with 14 bases spanning the gap. Germline-derived CDR1 and CDR2 are KGHSH and LQKENI. This CDR3 is built from 13 residues. CDR3 DNA sequence: TGTGCCAGCAAAATGACGGGGGTTGAAAAACTGTTTTTT. Its protein product is CASKMTGVEKLFF.

V is TRBV4-2 and J is TRBJ2-3; 8 bases fit TRBD2. Germline values: CDR1 LGHNA, CDR2 YNFKEQ. Unmatched junction bases numbered 8, after V lost 4 bases and J lost 2 bases. The CDR3 is made up of 16 amino acids. The CDR3 region has the DNA TGTGCCAGCAGCCCAGCACGGGGGGGCGACACAGATACGCAGTATTTT. Its translation is CASSPARGGDTDTQYF.

Turning to this clone: This likely comes from a read error, as the CDR3 has no conserved phenylalanine or tryptophan at its end. V and J are TRBV28 and TRBJ2-2, with 8 bases identical to TRBD1. The germline CDR1 and CDR2 sequences are MDHEN and SYDVKM. CDR3 size: 14 residues. Trimming removed 5 bases from V and 7 bases from J; junction bases left unmatched: 6. CDR3 region: CASSQTGVGGELFS. For the CDR3, the DNA is TGTGCCAGCAGTCAGACAGGGGTTGGCGGGGAGCTGTTTTCT.

This sequence joins TRBV6-5 and TRBJ1-4, with 9 nucleotides matching TRBD1. Germline V gene sequence: CDR1 MNHEY, CDR2 SVGAGI. V lost 6 bases, J lost 7 bases, and 6 bases stayed unmatched. CDR3 length: 14 amino acids. Here the CDR3 reads CASRTGTGREKLFF. The CDR3 coding sequence is TGTGCCAGCAGAACCGGGACAGGGCGTGAAAAACTGTTTTTT.

CDR3 DNA sequence: TGTGCCAGTAATTTTCAGGGGAACGGTAATTCACCCCTCCACTTT. Its translation: CASNFQGNGNSPLHF. This chain links TRBV27 with TRBJ1-6; a weak D match, TRBD1 (6 bases). Germline CDR1 is MNHEY and CDR2 is SMNVEV (reference sequence). There are 15 residues in the CDR3. Trimming left V 9 bases short and J 6 bases short, with 18 bases between.

The V gene is TRBV5-1, the J gene TRBJ2-7; tentatively, D is TRBD2 (5 bases). Trimming took off 3 bases at V and 4 bases at J, with 14 bases between the two ends. The germline CDR1 and CDR2 sequences are SGHRS and YFSETQ. The CDR3 covers 14 residues. The CDR3, as DNA: TGCGCCAGCAGCTCAACGGGGTGGACTTACGAGCAGTACTTC. Translated: CASSSTGWTYEQYF. Using reference TRBV5-1 and TRBJ2-7 for the parts outside the CDR3, the full variable domain is KAGVTQTPRYLIKTRGQQVTLSCSPISGHRSVSWYQQTPGQGLQFLFEYFSETQRNKGNFPGRFSGRQFSNSRSEMNVSTLELGDSALYLCASSSTGWTYEQYFGPGTRLTVT.

V usage is TRBV30 and J usage is TRBJ1-2; TRBD1 matches at 8 bases. V lost 5 bases to trimming and J lost 4 bases; unmatched junction nucleotides: 12. This CDR3 contains 15 residues. CDR1 and CDR2 from the germline V gene are GTSNPN and SVGIG (reference sequence). The CDR3 spells CAWSVRGHTFYGYTF. The CDR3, as DNA: TGTGCCTGGTCGGTCAGGGGGCACACTTTCTATGGCTACACCTTC.

The genes are TRBV7-2 and TRBJ1-4, with D perhaps TRBD1 (6 bases). The germline V gene has CDR1 SGHTA and CDR2 FQGNSA. Between the trimmed V and J ends, which lost 5 bases and 4 bases, there was a span of 17 bases. The CDR3 contains 16 residues. The chain's CDR3 is CASSPMGHRVNEKLFF. As DNA, the CDR3 is TGTGCCAGCAGCCCCATGGGCCACAGGGTTAATGAAAAACTGTTTTTT.

This chain uses TRBV19 with TRBJ1-2; D is undetermined. CDR1 is LNHDA, CDR2 SQIVND, per germline (reference sequence). The CDR3 runs to 13 residues. Trimming shortened V by 6 bases and J by 8 bases, and 16 bases separated the two germline ends. CDR3 in DNA: TGTGCCAGTAGGGCGGGCCTCGAATGGGGCTACACCTTC. This gives the protein CASRAGLEWGYTF. Filled out from reference TRBV19 and TRBJ1-2, the complete variable domain reads DGGITQSPKYLFRKEGQNVTLSCEQNLNHDAMYWYRQDPGQGLRLIYYSQIVNDFQKGDIAEGYSVSREKKESFPLTVTSAQKNPTAFYLCASRAGLEWGYTFGSGTRLTVV.

V gene TRBV7-9 combines with J gene TRBJ2-2, with D unclear. V was cut by 4 bases and J by 0 bases, with 12 bases left in between. The CDR3 is 16 residues long. Germline V gives CDR1 SEHNR, CDR2 FQNEAQ (reference sequence). The CDR3 nucleotides are TGTGCCAGCAGCTCCGCAGGCTACACGAACACCGGGGAGCTGTTTTTT. It is translated as CASSSAGYTNTGELFF.

The chain joins TRBV27 to TRBJ2-3; D might be TRBD1 (6 bases). The ends were cut back, 7 bases at V and 4 bases at J, with 15 bases in the middle. The length of the CDR3 is 14 residues. CDR1 and CDR2 from the germline V gene are MNHEY and SMNVEV (reference sequence). The CDR3 DNA is TGTGCCAGCAAATTATTTGGGGGCGCAGATACGCAGTATTTT. This sequence encodes CASKLFGGADTQYF.

The table lists this clone with a count of one. The chain is built from TRBV30 and TRBJ1-2; 11 nucleotides agree with TRBD1. Unmatched junction bases numbered 3, after V lost 2 bases and J lost 7 bases. From germline, CDR1 is GTSNPN and CDR2 SVGIG (reference sequence). This CDR3 spans 13 amino acids. In DNA form, the CDR3 reads TGTGCCTGGAGTAGGGACAGGGGGTCTGGCTACACCTTC. This translates into CAWSRDRGSGYTF.

The V and J genes are TRBV5-4 and TRBJ1-1, with a tentative D call TRBD1 (5 bases). CDR3 length: 14 residues. Looked up from germline, CDR1 is SGHNT and CDR2 is YYREEE (reference sequence). Between the trimmed V and J ends, which lost 5 bases and 0 bases, there was a span of 11 bases. The CDR3 is CASSRGGMNTEAFF. The CDR3 DNA reads as TGTGCCAGCAGTCGGGGGGGGATGAACACTGAAGCTTTCTTT.

The V and J genes are TRBV6-1 and TRBJ1-2, with D unresolved. This CDR3 is built from 12 residues. Trimming stripped 5 bases from V and 2 bases from J, with 6 bases between. Germline V gene data show CDR1 as MNHNS and CDR2 as SASEGT. This chain's CDR3 is CASSKENYGYTF. The CDR3 bases are TGTGCCAGCAGTAAGGAGAACTATGGCTACACCTTC.